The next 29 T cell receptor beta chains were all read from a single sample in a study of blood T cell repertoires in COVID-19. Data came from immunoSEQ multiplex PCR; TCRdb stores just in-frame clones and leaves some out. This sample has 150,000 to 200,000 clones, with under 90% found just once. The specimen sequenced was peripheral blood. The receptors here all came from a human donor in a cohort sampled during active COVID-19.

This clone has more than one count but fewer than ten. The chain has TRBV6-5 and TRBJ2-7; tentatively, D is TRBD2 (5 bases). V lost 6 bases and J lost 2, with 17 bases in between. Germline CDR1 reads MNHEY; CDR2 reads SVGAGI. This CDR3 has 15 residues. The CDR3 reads CASSRPGSGTYEQYF. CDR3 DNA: TGTGCCAGCAGCCGCCCGGGGTCCGGGACCTACGAGCAGTACTTC.

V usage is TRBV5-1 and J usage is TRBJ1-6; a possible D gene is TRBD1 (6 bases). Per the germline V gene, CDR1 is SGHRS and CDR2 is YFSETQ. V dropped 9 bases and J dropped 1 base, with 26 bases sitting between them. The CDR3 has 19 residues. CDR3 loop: CANKTTQGTVGSYNSPLHF. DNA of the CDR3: TGCGCCAACAAAACCACACAGGGTACAGTAGGGTCCTATAATTCACCCCTCCACTTT.

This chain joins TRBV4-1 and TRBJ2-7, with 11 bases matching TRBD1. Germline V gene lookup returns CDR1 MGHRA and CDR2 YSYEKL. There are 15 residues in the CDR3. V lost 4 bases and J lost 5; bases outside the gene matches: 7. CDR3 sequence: CASSLLRTGGHEQYF. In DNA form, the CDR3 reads TGCGCCAGCAGCCTCCTGCGGACAGGGGGCCACGAGCAGTACTTC.

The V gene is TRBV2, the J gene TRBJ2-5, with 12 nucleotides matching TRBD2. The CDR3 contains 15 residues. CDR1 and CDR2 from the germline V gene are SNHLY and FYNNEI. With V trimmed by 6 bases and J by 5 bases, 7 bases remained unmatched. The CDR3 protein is CASRETSGGEETQYF. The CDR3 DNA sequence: TGTGCCAGCAGGGAGACTAGCGGGGGTGAGGAGACCCAGTACTTC. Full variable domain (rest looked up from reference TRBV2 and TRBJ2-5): EPEVTQTPSHQVTQMGQEVILRCVPISNHLYFYWYRQILGQKVEFLVSFYNNEISEKSEIFDDQFSVERPDGSNFTLKIRSTKLEDSAMYFCASRETSGGEETQYFGPGTRLLVL.

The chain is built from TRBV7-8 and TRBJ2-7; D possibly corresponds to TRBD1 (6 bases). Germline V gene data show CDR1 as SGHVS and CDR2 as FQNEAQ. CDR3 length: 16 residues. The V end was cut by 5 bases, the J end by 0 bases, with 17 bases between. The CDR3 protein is CASSRGSGHFSYEQYF. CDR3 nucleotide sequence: TGTGCCAGCAGCAGGGGATCGGGACACTTCTCCTACGAGCAGTACTTC.

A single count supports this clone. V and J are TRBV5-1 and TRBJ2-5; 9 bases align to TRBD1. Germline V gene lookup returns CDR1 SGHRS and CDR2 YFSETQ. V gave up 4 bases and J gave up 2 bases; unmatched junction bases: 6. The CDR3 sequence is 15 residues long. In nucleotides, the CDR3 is TGCGCCAGCAGCGTCGGAGACAGGGGGCAAGAGACCCAGTACTTC. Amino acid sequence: CASSVGDRGQETQYF.

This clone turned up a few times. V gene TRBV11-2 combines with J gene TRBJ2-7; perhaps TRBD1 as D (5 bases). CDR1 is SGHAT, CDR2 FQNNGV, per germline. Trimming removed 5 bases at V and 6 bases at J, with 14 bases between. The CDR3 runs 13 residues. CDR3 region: CASSPQGFGEQYF. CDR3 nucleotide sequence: TGTGCCAGCAGCCCCCAGGGTTTTGGCGAGCAGTACTTC.

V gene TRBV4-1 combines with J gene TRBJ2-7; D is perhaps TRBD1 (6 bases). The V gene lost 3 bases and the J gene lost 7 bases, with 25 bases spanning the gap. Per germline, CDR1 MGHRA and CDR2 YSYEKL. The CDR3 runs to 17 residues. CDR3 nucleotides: TGCGCCAGCAGCCAGGGATCCGACAGGCCCCCGACGGGGGAGCAGTACTTC. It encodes CASSQGSDRPPTGEQYF.

In DNA form, the CDR3 reads TGCGCCAGCAGTGAGTGGACTAGCGGGGTGCCGTACCAAGAGACCCAGTACTTC. Encoded protein: CASSEWTSGVPYQETQYF. The J gene is TRBJ2-5, the V gene TRBV10-2, with 12 positions matching TRBD2. This CDR3 is built from 18 residues. Germline V gene sequence: CDR1 WSHSY, CDR2 SAAADI. V was pared by 1 base and J by 0 bases, with 6 bases of the junction left unmatched.

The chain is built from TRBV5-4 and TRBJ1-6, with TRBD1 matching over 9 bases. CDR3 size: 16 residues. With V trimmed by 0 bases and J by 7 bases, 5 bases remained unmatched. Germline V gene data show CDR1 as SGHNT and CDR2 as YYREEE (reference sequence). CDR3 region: CASSLASGQGNSPLHF. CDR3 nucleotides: TGTGCCAGCAGCTTGGCCTCGGGACAGGGCAATTCACCCCTCCACTTT.

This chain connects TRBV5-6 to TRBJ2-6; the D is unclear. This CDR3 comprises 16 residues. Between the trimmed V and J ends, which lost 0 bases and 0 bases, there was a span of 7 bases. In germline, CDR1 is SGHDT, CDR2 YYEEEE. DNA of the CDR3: TGTGCCAGCAGCTTGGCCCAGTCCTCTGGGGCCAACGTCCTGACTTTC. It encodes CASSLAQSSGANVLTF. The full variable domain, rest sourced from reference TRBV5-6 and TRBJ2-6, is DAGVTQSPTHLIKTRGQQVTLRCSPKSGHDTVSWYQQALGQGPQFIFQYYEEEERQRGNFPDRFSGHQFPNYSSELNVNALLLGDSALYLCASSLAQSSGANVLTFGAGSRLTVL.

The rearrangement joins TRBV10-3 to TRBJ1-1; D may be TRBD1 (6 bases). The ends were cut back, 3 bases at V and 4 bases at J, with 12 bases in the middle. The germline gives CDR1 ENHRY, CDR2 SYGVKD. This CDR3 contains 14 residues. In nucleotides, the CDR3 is TGTGCCATCAGTGACCAGACAGGAGGCACTGAAGCTTTCTTT. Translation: CAISDQTGGTEAFF.

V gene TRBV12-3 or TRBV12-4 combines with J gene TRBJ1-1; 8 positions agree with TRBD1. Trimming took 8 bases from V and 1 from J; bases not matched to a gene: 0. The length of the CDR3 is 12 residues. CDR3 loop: CASGQGNTEAFF. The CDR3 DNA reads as TGTGCCAGCGGACAGGGGAACACTGAAGCTTTCTTT.

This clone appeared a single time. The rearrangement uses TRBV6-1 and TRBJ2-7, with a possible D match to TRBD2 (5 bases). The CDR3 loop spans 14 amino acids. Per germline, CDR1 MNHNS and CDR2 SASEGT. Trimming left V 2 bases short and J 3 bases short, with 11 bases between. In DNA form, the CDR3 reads TGTGCCAGCAGTGAAATAACGGGGAACTACGAGCAGTACTTC. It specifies CASSEITGNYEQYF.

DNA of the CDR3: TGCAGCGCCCGCGCGCTGGGGGGTACTGAAGCTTTCTTT. It encodes CSARALGGTEAFF. The J gene is TRBJ1-1, the V gene TRBV29-1, with D possibly TRBD1 on 5 matching bases. The CDR3 contains 13 residues. V lost 7 bases, J lost 5 bases, and 17 bases lay in between. CDR1 is SQVTM and CDR2 is ANQGSEA in the germline V gene.

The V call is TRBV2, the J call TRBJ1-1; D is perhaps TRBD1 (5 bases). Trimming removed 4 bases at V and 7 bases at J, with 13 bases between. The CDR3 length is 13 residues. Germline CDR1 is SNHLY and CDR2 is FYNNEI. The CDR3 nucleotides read TGTGCCAGCAGTGGACCCGTGGGGCTTGAAGCTTTCTTT. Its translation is CASSGPVGLEAFF.

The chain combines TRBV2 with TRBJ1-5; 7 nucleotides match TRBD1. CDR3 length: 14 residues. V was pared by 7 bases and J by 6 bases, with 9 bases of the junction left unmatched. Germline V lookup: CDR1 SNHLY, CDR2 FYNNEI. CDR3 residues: CASKSTGAGQPQHF. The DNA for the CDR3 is TGTGCCAGCAAATCAACAGGGGCAGGTCAGCCCCAGCATTTT.

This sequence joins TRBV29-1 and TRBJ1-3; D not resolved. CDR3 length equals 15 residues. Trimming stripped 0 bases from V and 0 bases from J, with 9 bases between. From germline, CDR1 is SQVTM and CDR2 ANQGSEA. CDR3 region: CSVEDLAGSGNTIYF. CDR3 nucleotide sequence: TGCAGCGTTGAAGATCTCGCAGGCTCTGGAAACACCATATATTTT.

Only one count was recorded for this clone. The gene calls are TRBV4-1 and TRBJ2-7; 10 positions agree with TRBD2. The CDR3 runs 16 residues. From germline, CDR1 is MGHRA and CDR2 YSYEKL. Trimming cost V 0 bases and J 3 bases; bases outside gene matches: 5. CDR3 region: CASSQDQASGGYEQYF. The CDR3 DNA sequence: TGCGCCAGCAGCCAAGATCAAGCTAGCGGGGGCTACGAGCAGTACTTC.

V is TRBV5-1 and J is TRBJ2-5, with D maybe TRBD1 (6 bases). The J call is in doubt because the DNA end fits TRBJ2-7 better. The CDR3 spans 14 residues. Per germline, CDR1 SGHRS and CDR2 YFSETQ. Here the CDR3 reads CASSLVQGSYEQYF. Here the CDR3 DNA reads TGCGCCAGCAGCTTGGTACAGGGTTCCTACGAGCAGTACTTC.

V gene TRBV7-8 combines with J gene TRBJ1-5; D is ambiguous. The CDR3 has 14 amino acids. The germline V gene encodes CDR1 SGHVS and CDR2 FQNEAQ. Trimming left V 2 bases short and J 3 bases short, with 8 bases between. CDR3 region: CASSLTRFNQPQHF. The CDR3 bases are TGTGCCAGCAGCTTAACGAGATTCAATCAGCCCCAGCATTTT.

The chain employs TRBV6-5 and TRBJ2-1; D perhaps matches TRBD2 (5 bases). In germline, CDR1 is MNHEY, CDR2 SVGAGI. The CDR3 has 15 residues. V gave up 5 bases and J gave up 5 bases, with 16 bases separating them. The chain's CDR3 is CASSPSGEPHNEQFF. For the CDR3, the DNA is TGTGCCAGCAGTCCGTCCGGGGAGCCCCACAATGAGCAGTTCTTC.

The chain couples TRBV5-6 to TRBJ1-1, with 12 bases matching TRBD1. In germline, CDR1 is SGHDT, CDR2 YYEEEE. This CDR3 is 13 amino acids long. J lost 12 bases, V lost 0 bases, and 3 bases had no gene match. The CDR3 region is CASSLGGQGASFF. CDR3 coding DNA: TGTGCCAGCAGCTTGGGGGGACAGGGGGCATCTTTCTTT.

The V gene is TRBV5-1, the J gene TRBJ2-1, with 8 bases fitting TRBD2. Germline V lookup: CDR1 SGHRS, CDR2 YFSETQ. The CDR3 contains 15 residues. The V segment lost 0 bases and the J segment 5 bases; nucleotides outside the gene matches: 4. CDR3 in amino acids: CASSLASGRNNEQFF. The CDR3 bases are TGCGCCAGCAGCTTGGCTAGCGGGCGGAACAATGAGCAGTTCTTC.

CDR3 bases: TGTGCCAGCAGCTTAGCCAAACTGGGACATGCCGAAGGAGGCAATCAGCCCCAGCATTTT. It encodes CASSLAKLGHAEGGNQPQHF. J is TRBJ1-5 and V is TRBV7-8, with D perhaps TRBD1 (6 bases). The CDR3 totals 20 residues. Germline V gene sequence: CDR1 SGHVS, CDR2 FQNEAQ. Trimming took off 0 bases at V and 2 bases at J, with 23 bases between the two ends.

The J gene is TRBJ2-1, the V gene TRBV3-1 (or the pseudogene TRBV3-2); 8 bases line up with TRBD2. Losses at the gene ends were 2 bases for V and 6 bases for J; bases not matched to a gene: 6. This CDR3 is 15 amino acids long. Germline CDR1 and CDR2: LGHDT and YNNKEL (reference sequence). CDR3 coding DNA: TGTGCCAGCAGCCAAAAGGCCACTAGCGGCAATGAGCAGTTCTTC. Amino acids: CASSQKATSGNEQFF.

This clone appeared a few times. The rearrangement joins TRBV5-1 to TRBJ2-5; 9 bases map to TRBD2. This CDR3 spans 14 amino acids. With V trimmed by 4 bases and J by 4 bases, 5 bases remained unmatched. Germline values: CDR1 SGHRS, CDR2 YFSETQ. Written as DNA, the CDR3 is TGCGCCAGCAGCCCGGGACTAGCAGGAGAGACCCAGTACTTC. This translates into CASSPGLAGETQYF.

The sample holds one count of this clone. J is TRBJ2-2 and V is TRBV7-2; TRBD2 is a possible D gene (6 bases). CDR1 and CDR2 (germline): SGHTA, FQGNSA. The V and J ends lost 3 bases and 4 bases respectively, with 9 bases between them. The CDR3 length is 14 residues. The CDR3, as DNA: TGTGCCAGCAGCTTTAGCGGCGGCACCGGGGAGCTGTTTTTT. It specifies CASSFSGGTGELFF.

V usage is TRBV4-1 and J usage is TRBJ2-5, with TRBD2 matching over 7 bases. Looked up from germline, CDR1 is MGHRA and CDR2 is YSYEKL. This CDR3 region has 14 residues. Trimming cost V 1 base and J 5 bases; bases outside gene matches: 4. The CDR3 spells CASSQGGGRETQYF. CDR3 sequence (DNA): TGCGCCAGCAGCCAAGGGGGGGGACGGGAGACCCAGTACTTC.